These 27 T cell receptor beta chains originate from one sample sequenced in a study of technical replicates of blood from a handful of donors. Sequenced by immunoSEQ multiplex PCR; TCRdb stores in-frame clones only, minus some. The profile covers 55,000 to 80,000 clones, with almost 98% appearing a single time and approximately 0.2% taken by the ten largest. Sequenced input: T cells isolated from PBMCs. The origin of the receptors is a human donor in good health.

V gene TRBV10-1 combines with J gene TRBJ1-6; tentative D call: TRBD1 (5 bases). The germline gives CDR1 WNHNN, CDR2 SYGVQD (reference sequence). V shed 0 bases and J shed 9 bases, with 15 bases lying between them. The CDR3 runs to 16 residues. The CDR3 sequence: CASSESIGGIGSPLHF. Here the CDR3 DNA reads TGCGCCAGCAGTGAGTCGATTGGGGGGATTGGTTCACCCCTCCACTTT.

This rearrangement joins TRBV6-5 to TRBJ2-5, with TRBD2 matching over 13 bases. The V segment lost 6 bases and the J segment 10 bases; nucleotides outside the gene matches: 8. Per the germline V gene, CDR1 is MNHEY and CDR2 is SVGAGI. There are 14 residues in the CDR3. The CDR3 DNA reads as TGTGCCAGCAGCAAGGGACTAGCGGGGAGGGACCAGTACTTC. It yields the protein CASSKGLAGRDQYF.

The CDR3 region is CASSGVGDTQYF. The DNA of the CDR3 is TGTGCCAGCAGTGGAGTTGGAGATACGCAGTATTTT. The rearrangement links TRBV2 to TRBJ2-3; no clear D. CDR3 length: 12 amino acids. V lost 4 bases and J lost 5, with 7 bases in between. Germline values: CDR1 SNHLY, CDR2 FYNNEI.

The chain has TRBV30 and TRBJ2-3, with 7 bases aligning to TRBD1. This CDR3 is 17 amino acids long. CDR1 and CDR2 from the germline V gene are GTSNPN and SVGIG (reference sequence). V was pared by 3 bases and J by 3 bases, with 15 bases of the junction left unmatched. The CDR3 nucleotides read TGTGCCTGGAGCCCCAGCGACAGGGCACGATCTACAGATACGCAGTATTTT. Translated: CAWSPSDRARSTDTQYF.

This clone was recorded only once. The rearrangement links TRBV7-9 to TRBJ2-7; 7 positions match TRBD1. Germline CDR1 is SEHNR and CDR2 is FQNEAQ (reference sequence). There are 14 residues in the CDR3. V lost 6 bases and J lost 0; bases outside the gene matches: 5. The CDR3 DNA reads TGTGCCAGCAGTGGGACAGCGAGCTCCTACGAGCAGTACTTC. Its protein is CASSGTASSYEQYF.

The CDR3 DNA reads as TGTGCCAGCAGCCCCGAGGCTAGCGGGAGTGATGAGCAGTTCTTC. This sequence encodes CASSPEASGSDEQFF. V gene TRBV6-5 combines with J gene TRBJ2-1; 10 positions match TRBD2. There are 15 residues in the CDR3. The J segment lost 8 bases and the V segment lost 6 bases, leaving 10 bases of the junction unmatched. Germline values: CDR1 MNHEY, CDR2 SVGAGI.

This chain connects TRBV5-4 to TRBJ1-2; possible D gene TRBD1, 6 bases. The CDR3 is made up of 16 amino acids. V dropped 4 bases and J dropped 2 bases, with 18 bases sitting between them. Germline-derived CDR1 and CDR2 are SGHNT and YYREEE (reference sequence). CDR3 in DNA: TGTGCCAGCAGCCCAGCAACAGGGAGACTCAACTATGGCTACACCTTC. It codes for CASSPATGRLNYGYTF. The full variable domain, with the rest looked up from reference TRBV5-4 and TRBJ1-2, is ETGVTQSPTHLIKTRGQQVTLRCSSQSGHNTVSWYQQALGQGPQFIFQYYREEENGRGNFPPRFSGLQFPNYSSELNVNALELDDSALYLCASSPATGRLNYGYTFGSGTRLTVV.

The chain employs TRBV27 and TRBJ2-1; D not resolved. V lost 2 bases, J lost 2 bases, and 7 bases lay in between. CDR3 length: 14 residues. Germline V gives CDR1 MNHEY, CDR2 SMNVEV (reference sequence). The CDR3 protein is CASSLSAAYNEQFF. The CDR3 region has the DNA TGTGCCAGCAGTTTAAGCGCCGCCTACAATGAGCAGTTCTTC.

The chain joins TRBV7-3 to TRBJ2-5; maybe TRBD2 (6 bases). Germline values: CDR1 SGHTA, CDR2 FQGTGA. The CDR3 sequence is 13 residues long. Trimming pared 5 bases from V and 3 bases from J, leaving 10 bases between. Here the CDR3 reads CASSVTGEETQYF. The CDR3 bases are TGTGCCAGCAGCGTTACGGGGGAAGAGACCCAGTACTTC.

The chain couples TRBV5-6 to TRBJ1-1; D perhaps matches TRBD1 (6 bases). V gave up 1 base and J gave up 6 bases, with 13 bases separating them. The germline V gene has CDR1 SGHDT and CDR2 YYEEEE. The CDR3 consists of 14 residues. The DNA for the CDR3 is TGTGCCAGCAGCTTGTCCGGGGCAGGGGCTGAAGCTTTCTTT. It yields the protein CASSLSGAGAEAFF.

The chain is built from TRBV5-1 and TRBJ2-1; 8 bases are shared with TRBD2. V lost 4 bases to trimming and J lost 15 bases; unmatched junction nucleotides: 15. From germline, CDR1 is SGHRS and CDR2 YFSETQ. The CDR3 length is 14 residues. CDR3 sequence reads: CASSGAGTRGPMFF. CDR3 nucleotide sequence: TGCGCCAGCAGCGGGGCCGGGACTAGGGGCCCAATGTTCTTC.

On this clone: Sequence at one end of the junction differs from germline and may be a read error. The V call is TRBV6-5, the J call TRBJ2-2, with a tentative D call TRBD2 (5 bases). Germline CDR1 MNHEY, CDR2 SVGAGI. The CDR3 length is 16 residues. CDR3 sequence reads: CASSYSGYGVTGELFF. CDR3 in DNA: TGTGCCAGCAGTTACTCGGGGTACGGGGTCACCGGCGAGCTGTTTTTT.

The V call is TRBV13, the J call TRBJ2-1, with 8 bases matching TRBD2. V was clipped by 5 bases and J by 1 base; unmatched bases: 7. Germline CDR1 and CDR2: PRHDT and FYEKMQ (reference sequence). The CDR3 is 16 residues long. CDR3 region: CASSGRERGSYNEQFF. The CDR3 bases are TGTGCCAGCAGCGGTCGCGAGCGGGGGTCCTACAATGAGCAGTTCTTC.

This sequence joins TRBV28 and TRBJ2-3, with a possible D match to TRBD2 (6 bases). This CDR3 is 16 amino acids long. CDR1 MDHEN and CDR2 SYDVKM come from the germline V gene. V was cut by 8 bases and J by 2 bases, with 20 bases left in between. The CDR3 sequence is CASGFPRLEITDTQYF. CDR3 DNA sequence: TGTGCCAGCGGGTTCCCCCGACTAGAAATCACAGATACGCAGTATTTT.

The chain joins TRBV27 to TRBJ2-5, with a weak D call TRBD1 (6 bases). The V end lost 8 bases, the J end lost 4 bases, and 23 bases lay between the germline ends. The CDR3 spans 16 residues. Germline lookup yields CDR1 MNHEY and CDR2 SMNVEV (reference sequence). The CDR3 DNA follows: TGTGCCAGCCGCCGAATGACAGGACTTTTTGGAGAGACCCAGTACTTC. This translates into CASRRMTGLFGETQYF.

The chain has TRBV11-2 and TRBJ2-5, with TRBD2 matching over 8 bases. The CDR3 has 17 residues. Losses at the gene ends were 2 bases for V and 4 bases for J; bases not matched to a gene: 12. From germline, CDR1 is SGHAT and CDR2 FQNNGV. The CDR3 DNA reads TGTGCCAGCAGCTTATCAACTAGCGGAGCGAGGGGAGAGACCCAGTACTTC. Translating it yields CASSLSTSGARGETQYF.

The CDR3 DNA reads TGTGCCAGCAGTTACTCGGAAGCGGGCCCCAGATTGGAGTTCTTC. Residues: CASSYSEAGPRLEFF. The gene calls are TRBV6-5 and TRBJ2-1; a weak D match, TRBD2 (6 bases). The germline gives CDR1 MNHEY, CDR2 SVGAGI. V shed 0 bases and J shed 14 bases, with 20 bases lying between them. The CDR3 covers 15 residues.

V usage is TRBV14 and J usage is TRBJ2-2; D gene ambiguous. The CDR3 is 12 amino acids. V lost 1 base and J lost 7, with 4 bases in between. Looked up from germline, CDR1 is SGHDN and CDR2 is FVKESK. The CDR3 loop reads CASSQGVGELFF. As DNA, the CDR3 is TGTGCCAGCAGCCAAGGAGTCGGGGAGCTGTTTTTT.

The V and J genes are TRBV7-6 and TRBJ2-7; 13 bases match TRBD2. Germline V CDR1 and CDR2: SGHVS, FNYEAQ. V lost 5 bases to trimming and J lost 3 bases; unmatched junction nucleotides: 4. This CDR3 has 15 residues. This chain's CDR3 is CASSRLAGGNYEQYF. Written as DNA, the CDR3 is TGTGCCAGCAGCCGACTAGCGGGAGGAAACTACGAGCAGTACTTC.

The chain is built from TRBV7-9 and TRBJ2-7, with TRBD2 as a possible D gene (5 bases). Per the germline V gene, CDR1 is SEHNR and CDR2 is FQNEAQ (reference sequence). This CDR3 is built from 12 residues. V was clipped by 7 bases and J by 4 bases, with 11 bases between them. In nucleotides, the CDR3 is TGTGCCAGCATGGCGGGTCCTTACGAGCAGTACTTC. Its translation is CASMAGPYEQYF.

The chain has TRBV2 and TRBJ2-5; 8 positions agree with TRBD1. Germline V gives CDR1 SNHLY, CDR2 FYNNEI. The junction had 8 bases not matched to a gene; V was cut back by 2 bases and J by 3 bases. This CDR3 is built from 16 residues. As DNA, the CDR3 is TGTGCCAGCAGTGAATTGGACAGGGCTTTAGAAGAGACCCAGTACTTC. Amino acid sequence: CASSELDRALEETQYF.

Here the CDR3 DNA reads TGTGCCATATCTAGCGGGACCACCACAGATACGCAGTATTTT. Its protein is CAISSGTTTDTQYF. The chain uses TRBV10-3 and TRBJ2-3, with 9 bases aligning to TRBD2. The germline V gene has CDR1 ENHRY and CDR2 SYGVKD. There are 14 residues in the CDR3. Germline trimming cut 9 bases from V and 2 bases from J; bases unmatched to any gene: 6.

V is TRBV11-1 and J is TRBJ1-4; possibly TRBD1 for D (6 bases). The CDR3 has 16 residues. The ends were cut back, 5 bases at V and 1 base at J, with 14 bases in the middle. From germline, CDR1 is SGHAT and CDR2 FQDESV (reference sequence). The CDR3 loop reads CASSTNQGRTNEKLFF. The CDR3 nucleotides read TGTGCCAGCAGCACGAATCAGGGGCGAACTAATGAAAAACTGTTTTTT.

The rearrangement uses TRBV7-9 and TRBJ2-7; 7 bases align to TRBD1. The CDR3 loop spans 15 amino acids. Germline V lookup: CDR1 SEHNR, CDR2 FQNEAQ (reference sequence). V trimming: 5 bases; J trimming: 1 base; junction bases outside the gene matches: 8. The CDR3, as DNA: TGTGCCAGCAGCCCGGTGACAGGGAGATCCTACGAGCAGTACTTC. This encodes CASSPVTGRSYEQYF. The full variable domain, with the rest looked up from reference TRBV7-9 and TRBJ2-7, is DTGVSQNPRHKITKRGQNVTFRCDPISEHNRLYWYRQTLGQGPEFLTYFQNEAQLEKSRLLSDRFSAERPKGSFSTLEIQRTEQGDSAMYLCASSPVTGRSYEQYFGPGTRLTVT.

This rearrangement joins TRBV6-1 to TRBJ2-1; D is ambiguous. The CDR3 is 16 amino acids. Germline values: CDR1 MNHNS, CDR2 SASEGT. Trimming took off 5 bases at V and 5 bases at J, with 19 bases between the two ends. The CDR3 nucleotides are TGTGCCAGCAGTCAAGGACGGATTGGGCACAACAATGAGCAGTTCTTC. This encodes CASSQGRIGHNNEQFF.

V gene TRBV6-5 combines with J gene TRBJ2-5; 7 bases are a match to TRBD1. After removal of 2 bases from V and 7 bases from J, the junction contained 7 bases not matched to a gene. Per the germline V gene, CDR1 is MNHEY and CDR2 is SVGAGI. The CDR3 length is 14 residues. The CDR3, as DNA: TGTGCCAGCAGTTACGATAGGGGGCTCGGGACCCAGTACTTC. As protein: CASSYDRGLGTQYF.

J is TRBJ2-7 and V is TRBV5-6; 9 nucleotides align to TRBD1. The germline gives CDR1 SGHDT, CDR2 YYEEEE. CDR3 length: 14 residues. J was trimmed by 2 bases and V by 4 bases; bases with no gene match: 4. The CDR3 DNA reads as TGTGCCAGCAGCGCCCGGACAGGGGCCTACGAGCAGTACTTC. The encoded protein is CASSARTGAYEQYF.